The sample holds one count of the clone carrying this TCR beta chain. This record belongs to a study of shared clonotypes between healthy human individuals. Measured with immunoSEQ multiplex PCR; TCRdb has only the in-frame clones, and not every one. The data contain 400,000 to 600,000 clones, approximately 79% of them singletons. CDR3 length equals 12 residues. Germline CDR1 is SGHAT and CDR2 is FQNNGV. Trimming removed 1 base at V and 4 bases at J, with 5 bases between. The chain couples TRBV11-2 to TRBJ2-7; no clear D gene. Sequencing was performed on PBMCs. The sequence came from a woman aged 40 to 55 in good health. Some clones in this sample may be carry-over from other donors' samples. This CDR3 is CASSLVQYEQYF. CDR3 in DNA: TGTGCCAGCAGCTTAGTCCAGTACGAGCAGTACTTC.